This T cell receptor beta chain comes out of a study of blood T cell repertoires in COVID-19. About the research overall: Acute and convalescent COVID-19 samples came from the United States, Italy and Spain. T cells, B-cell-depleted T cells, or PBMCs supplied cDNA or gDNA.

Germline V gene sequence: CDR1 SGHNT, CDR2 YYREEE (reference sequence). The CDR3 sequence is 16 residues long. V shed 4 bases, J shed 3 bases, and the junction held 9 bases outside the gene matches. As handled by the study authors: Reference gene primer amplification gave nucleated cell count estimates. Assay used: immunoSEQ multiplex PCR; TCRdb lists only in-frame clones, some missing. For V, J and clone size, that table is used; D and trimming come from the DNA. This table has 190,000 or so clones, around nine tenths appearing once. The rearrangement joins TRBV5-4 to TRBJ2-1; 8 bases are shared with TRBD2. Sequenced input: peripheral blood. The receptor comes from a woman younger than 35 who had recovered from COVID-19. Written as DNA, the CDR3 is TGTGCCAGCAGCCCGGCTCGGGGGGGGGACTACAATGAGCAGTTCTTC. This sequence encodes CASSPARGGDYNEQFF.